This T cell receptor beta chain was sequenced in a study of cytomegalovirus exposure and HLA in healthy donors. Notes on the study in general: In a later analysis, V- and J-gene trimming of beta chains associated with a DCLRE1C missense variant, replicated independently. Accounts indicate the classifier identified cytomegalovirus status with strong specificity and sensitivity. Rare TCR sequences predominated, though certain public TCRs were found in many donors.

Comments on this clone: Its antigen is undetermined.

Germline V gene data show CDR1 as SQVTM and CDR2 as ANQGSEA. The ends were cut back, 3 bases at V and 0 bases at J, with 13 bases in the middle. There are 15 residues in the CDR3. The PCR had 60 Vbeta and 13 Jbeta primers. In the original workflow: About 11 million shared chains were among the roughly 80 million unique TCR beta chains that a later analysis counted. Some clones are missing from TCRdb's copy, which holds only in-frame ones; the method was immunoSEQ multiplex PCR. V, J and clone size were drawn from that table, and D and trimming were deduced from the DNA. The sample gives some 190,000 clones, roughly 81% of which show up once; 3% to 3.5% is in the top ten.

The source material was PBMCs. The V gene is TRBV29-1, the J gene TRBJ2-3; D perhaps matches TRBD2 (6 bases). The source of this sequence is a woman aged 25 to 39 in good health and CMV-seropositive. CDR3 in DNA: TGCAGCGTTGAGGGGGACTCCTCTAGCACAGATACGCAGTATTTT. It is translated as CSVEGDSSSTDTQYF.